This T cell receptor beta chain was identified in a study of lymphopenia after photon versus proton radiotherapy. Worth noting for this clone: The target antigen is unknown.

The study, taken as a whole, reports: Photon-treated patients lost naive T cells and TCR diversity; proton-treated stayed stable. A bigger post-nadir fall in TCR diversity correlated inversely with survival time in deceased patients. Only patients who died were analyzed for survival; proton advantage is unproven. Oligoclonal CD8+ Temra expansion after nadir drove photon patients' diversity drop.

Repertoires were generated with immunoSEQ multiplex PCR, while TCRdb's copy carries only in-frame clones and drops some. The data show about 30,000 clones, about 94% seen once. This CDR3 has 14 amino acids. V dropped 4 bases and J dropped 0; count of bases not matched to a gene: 5. Germline assignment: CDR1 SQVTM and CDR2 ANQGSEA. This TCR was recovered from a woman aged 45-65 years with cholangiocarcinoma. The chain links TRBV29-1 to TRBJ2-5; TRBD1 matches 7 bases. This material consisted of peripheral blood, taken from a patient treated with photon-based radiotherapy. The CDR3 spells CSVAQGTNQETQYF. In nucleotides, the CDR3 is TGCAGCGTTGCACAGGGGACCAACCAAGAGACCCAGTACTTC.